The present TCR beta chain was sequenced within a study of cytomegalovirus exposure and HLA in healthy donors. Whole-study results and caveats: The study put under 200 TCR beta chains on its list as cytomegalovirus-associated.

For this clone: Its specificity is unknown.

PCR was performed using 60 Vbeta and 13 Jbeta primers. Profiling relied on immunoSEQ multiplex PCR, and the TCRdb table lists in-frame clones only, not all of them. This repertoire shows 150,000 to 190,000 clones, about 75% found once; its top ten account for over 1.2%. The sequence came from a man aged 18 to 30 in good health and CMV-seronegative. The sequencing input was PBMCs.

The CDR3 DNA sequence: TGTGCCAGCAAACTTGTCCTCTATGGCTACACCTTC. This sequence encodes CASKLVLYGYTF. J is TRBJ1-2 and V is TRBV27; the D is unclear. The CDR3 has 12 amino acids. Germline CDR1 is MNHEY and CDR2 is SMNVEV (reference sequence). With 7 bases removed from V and 4 bases from J, the gap between germline ends came to 10 bases.